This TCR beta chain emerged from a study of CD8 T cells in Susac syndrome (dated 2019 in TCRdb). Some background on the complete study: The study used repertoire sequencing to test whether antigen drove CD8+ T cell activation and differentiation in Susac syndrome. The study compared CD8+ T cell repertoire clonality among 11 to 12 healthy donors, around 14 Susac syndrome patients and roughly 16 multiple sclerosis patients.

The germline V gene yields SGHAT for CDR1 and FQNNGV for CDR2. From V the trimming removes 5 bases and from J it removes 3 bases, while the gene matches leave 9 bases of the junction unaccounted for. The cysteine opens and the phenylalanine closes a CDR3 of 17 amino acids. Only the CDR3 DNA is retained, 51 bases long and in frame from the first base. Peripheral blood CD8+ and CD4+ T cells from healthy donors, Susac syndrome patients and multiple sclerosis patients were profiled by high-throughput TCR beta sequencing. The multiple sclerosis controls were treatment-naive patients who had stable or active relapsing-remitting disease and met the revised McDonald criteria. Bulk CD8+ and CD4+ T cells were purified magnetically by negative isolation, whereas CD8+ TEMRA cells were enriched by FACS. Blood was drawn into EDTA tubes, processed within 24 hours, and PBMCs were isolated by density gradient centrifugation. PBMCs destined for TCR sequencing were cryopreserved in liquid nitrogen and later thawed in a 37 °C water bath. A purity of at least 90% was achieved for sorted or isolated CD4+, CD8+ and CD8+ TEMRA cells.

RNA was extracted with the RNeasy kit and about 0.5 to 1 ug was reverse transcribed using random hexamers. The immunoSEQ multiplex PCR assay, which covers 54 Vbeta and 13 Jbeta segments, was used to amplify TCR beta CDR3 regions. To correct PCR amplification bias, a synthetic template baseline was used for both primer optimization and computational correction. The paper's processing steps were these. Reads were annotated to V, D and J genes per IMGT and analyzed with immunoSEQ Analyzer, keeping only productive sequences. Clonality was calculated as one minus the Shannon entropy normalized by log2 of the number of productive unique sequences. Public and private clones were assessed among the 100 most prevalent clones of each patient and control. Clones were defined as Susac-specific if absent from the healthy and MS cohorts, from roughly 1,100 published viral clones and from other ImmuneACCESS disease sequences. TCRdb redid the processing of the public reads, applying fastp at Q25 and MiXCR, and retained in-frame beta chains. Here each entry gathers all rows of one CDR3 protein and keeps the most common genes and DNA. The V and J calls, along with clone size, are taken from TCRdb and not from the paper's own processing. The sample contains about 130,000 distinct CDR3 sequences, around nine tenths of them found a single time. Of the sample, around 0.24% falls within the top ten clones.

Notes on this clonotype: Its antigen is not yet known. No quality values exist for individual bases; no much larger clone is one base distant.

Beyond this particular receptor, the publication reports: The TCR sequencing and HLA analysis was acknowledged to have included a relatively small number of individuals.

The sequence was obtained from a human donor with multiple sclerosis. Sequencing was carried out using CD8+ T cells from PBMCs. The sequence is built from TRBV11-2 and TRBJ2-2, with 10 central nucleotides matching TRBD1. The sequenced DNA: TGTGCCAGCAGCCCTGGGGTGGGACAGGGGTACACCGGGGAGCTGTTTTTT. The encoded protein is CASSPGVGQGYTGELFF. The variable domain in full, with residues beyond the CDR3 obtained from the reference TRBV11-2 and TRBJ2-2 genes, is EAGVAQSPRYKIIEKRQSVAFWCNPISGHATLYWYQQILGQGPKLLIQFQNNGVVDDSQLPKDRFSAERLKGVDSTLKIQPAKLEDSAVYLCASSPGVGQGYTGELFFGEGSRLTVL.